Below, 21 T cell receptor beta chains from the same sample are listed, as sequenced in a study of cytomegalovirus exposure and HLA in healthy donors (dated by TCRdb to the late 2010s). Libraries were made using the immunoSEQ multiplex PCR assay. A mixture of 60 forward primers for TCR Vbeta segments and 13 reverse primers for TCR Jbeta segments was used in the multiplex PCR. TCRdb limited this immuneACCESS table to in-frame rearrangements with V and J called. A share of clones is missing; checked studies link under half to unresolved V genes, and the rest is unexplained. This sample comprises under 150,000 clones, around 82% of them detected only once. Around 1.7% of the sample rests with the top ten. Input material: PBMCs. Receptors originate from a boy younger than 18 in good health and CMV-seronegative.

In its sample, this clone was seen a few times. The genes are TRBV6-5 and TRBJ2-7, with D perhaps TRBD2 (5 bases). V was clipped by 5 bases and J by 5 bases, with 10 bases between them. Germline CDR1 MNHEY, CDR2 SVGAGI. The CDR3 loop spans 12 amino acids. The CDR3 here is CASSQGSDEQYF. The CDR3 coding sequence is TGTGCCAGCAGTCAAGGTAGCGACGAGCAGTACTTC.

The V and J genes are TRBV19 and TRBJ1-6, with TRBD1 matching over 9 bases. CDR1 is LNHDA, CDR2 SQIVND, per germline (reference sequence). The CDR3 is made up of 14 amino acids. The V gene end was trimmed by 8 bases and the J gene end by 14 bases; junction bases not matched to a gene: 13. CDR3 DNA sequence: TGTGCCAGTTCAAGGGGACAGGGAGGTTTATCCCTCCACTTT. Translated, it gives CASSRGQGGLSLHF.

The V and J genes are TRBV5-1 and TRBJ1-5; TRBD1 matches at 9 bases. Germline V lookup: CDR1 SGHRS, CDR2 YFSETQ. The CDR3 is made up of 17 amino acids. V lost 4 bases to trimming and J lost 2 bases; unmatched junction nucleotides: 10. CDR3 nucleotides: TGCGCCAGCAGCCCCGGGACAGGGCGTATGGGCAATCAGCCCCAGCATTTT. Its protein is CASSPGTGRMGNQPQHF.

This chain joins TRBV19 and TRBJ2-7; 15 nucleotides line up with TRBD2. The CDR3 sequence is 13 residues long. Germline CDR1 reads LNHDA; CDR2 reads SQIVND (reference sequence). The J segment lost 13 bases and the V segment lost 5 bases, leaving 6 bases of the junction unmatched. CDR3 DNA sequence: TGTGCCAGTAGTCCTGGGACTAGCGGGGGGCCCTACTTC. It specifies CASSPGTSGGPYF.

This clone occurred once. The rearrangement joins TRBV7-9 to TRBJ1-2; D gene uncertain. Trimming removed 5 bases at V and 8 bases at J, with 30 bases between. Per the germline V gene, CDR1 is SEHNR and CDR2 is FQNEAQ (reference sequence). This CDR3 has 18 residues. The CDR3 DNA reads as TGTGCCAGCAGCCCACTCCAGGCGGGCGCGACCCAAAGGGAGGGCTACACCTTC. Translated, it gives CASSPLQAGATQREGYTF. Combining the CDR3 with reference TRBV7-9 and TRBJ1-2 gives the whole variable domain DTGVSQNPRHKITKRGQNVTFRCDPISEHNRLYWYRQTLGQGPEFLTYFQNEAQLEKSRLLSDRFSAERPKGSFSTLEIQRTEQGDSAMYLCASSPLQAGATQREGYTFGSGTRLTVV.

The rearrangement joins TRBV9 to TRBJ2-3; 12 bases map to TRBD2. V was clipped by 4 bases and J by 6 bases; unmatched bases: 6. The CDR3 length is 15 residues. Germline V gives CDR1 SGDLS, CDR2 YYNGEE. CDR3 nucleotides: TGTGCCAGCAGCTCTAGCGGGGGGGCCTTGGATACGCAGTATTTT. It translates to CASSSSGGALDTQYF.

This chain uses TRBV7-9 with TRBJ2-4, with TRBD2 matching over 9 bases. Germline V gives CDR1 SEHNR, CDR2 FQNEAQ (reference sequence). This CDR3 is 16 amino acids long. Trimming took 1 base from V and 6 from J; bases not matched to a gene: 7. CDR3 in DNA: TGTGCCAGCAGCTTAGAAGCTAGCGGGATTGGAAACATTCAGTACTTC. This codes for CASSLEASGIGNIQYF.

The chain joins TRBV9 to TRBJ1-2; D gene uncertain. The germline V gene has CDR1 SGDLS and CDR2 YYNGEE. CDR3 length: 17 residues. Trimming removed 0 bases at V and 0 bases at J, with 15 bases between. The CDR3 DNA reads as TGTGCCAGCAGCGTAGATGGTATCCAGGCATCTAACTATGGCTACACCTTC. Protein sequence: CASSVDGIQASNYGYTF.

V usage is TRBV12-5 and J usage is TRBJ1-1; maybe TRBD1 (6 bases). With 5 bases removed from V and 1 base from J, the gap between germline ends came to 14 bases. Germline CDR1 reads LGHNT; CDR2 reads FRNRAP. The CDR3 spans 15 residues. This CDR3 is CASGPPRGPNTEAFF. DNA of the CDR3: TGTGCTAGTGGTCCTCCCAGGGGACCGAACACTGAAGCTTTCTTT.

CDR3 sequence reads: CASSQEKTSGVSGELFF. Written as DNA, the CDR3 is TGCGCCAGCAGCCAAGAGAAGACTAGCGGGGTTTCCGGGGAGCTGTTTTTT. The rearrangement links TRBV4-3 to TRBJ2-2, with 11 bases aligning to TRBD2. V gave up 0 bases and J gave up 6 bases; unmatched junction bases: 6. The CDR3 runs to 17 residues. Germline V gene sequence: CDR1 LGHNA, CDR2 YSLEER.

The J gene is TRBJ2-5, the V gene TRBV7-2; 7 bases fit TRBD1. J was trimmed by 4 bases and V by 2 bases; bases with no gene match: 13. CDR1 and CDR2 from the germline V gene are SGHTA and FQGNSA. The CDR3 loop spans 17 amino acids. This CDR3 reads CASSLRDRVWSLETQYF. Written as DNA, the CDR3 is TGTGCCAGCAGCTTAAGAGACAGGGTTTGGTCCCTAGAGACCCAGTACTTC.

The genes are TRBV19 and TRBJ1-2; D uncertain. Germline values: CDR1 LNHDA, CDR2 SQIVND (reference sequence). The CDR3 has 14 residues. Trimming took 7 bases from V and 5 from J, leaving 17 bases between them. The CDR3 loop is CASTRGQLLYGYTF. CDR3 nucleotides: TGTGCCAGTACCCGTGGGCAGCTACTTTATGGCTACACCTTC.

The chain joins TRBV9 to TRBJ2-2, with D hard to call. CDR1 is SGDLS and CDR2 is YYNGEE in the germline V gene. Trimming left V 3 bases short and J 4 bases short, with 7 bases between. This CDR3 has 13 residues. The CDR3 coding sequence is TGTGCCAGCAGCGGGGCCTCCACCGGGGAGCTGTTTTTT. This codes for CASSGASTGELFF.

V gene TRBV7-3 combines with J gene TRBJ2-3; 7 bases are shared with TRBD1. The CDR3 is 19 amino acids. V lost 3 bases and J lost 2; bases outside the gene matches: 17. Germline V lookup: CDR1 SGHTA, CDR2 FQGTGA. The CDR3 DNA follows: TGTGCCAGCAGCTTCCCTATATACATGGACAGGCGGCACACAGATACGCAGTATTTT. It encodes CASSFPIYMDRRHTDTQYF. The full variable domain, with the rest looked up from reference TRBV7-3 and TRBJ2-3, is GAGVSQTPSNKVTEKGKYVELRCDPISGHTALYWYRQSLGQGPEFLIYFQGTGAADDSGLPNDRFFAVRPEGSVSTLKIQRTERGDSAVYLCASSFPIYMDRRHTDTQYFGPGTRLTVL.

V usage is TRBV19 and J usage is TRBJ1-5, with D maybe TRBD1 (6 bases). Germline loops: CDR1 LNHDA, CDR2 SQIVND (reference sequence). Trimming left V 3 bases short and J 0 bases short, with 12 bases between. The CDR3 has 16 residues. The CDR3 DNA reads TGTGCCAGTAGTATGGGACAAACCTATAGCAATCAGCCCCAGCATTTT. As protein: CASSMGQTYSNQPQHF.

V is TRBV4-1 and J is TRBJ2-7; 7 bases agree with TRBD1. Per germline, CDR1 MGHRA and CDR2 YSYEKL. Losses at the gene ends were 0 bases for V and 7 bases for J; bases not matched to a gene: 12. The CDR3 totals 16 residues. Written as DNA, the CDR3 is TGCGCCAGCAGCCAAGAAGGAAGGGGGCCACCAGGGGAGCAGTACTTC. Amino acid sequence: CASSQEGRGPPGEQYF.

The gene calls are TRBV5-8 and TRBJ2-7; TRBD2 agrees at 8 bases. The CDR3 consists of 17 residues. J gave up 0 bases and V 4 bases, and 12 bases lay outside the gene matches. Germline V gene sequence: CDR1 SGHTS, CDR2 YDEGEE. CDR3: CASSRVGGDTYSYEQYF. Written as DNA, the CDR3 is TGTGCCAGCAGCAGAGTCGGGGGGGACACCTACTCCTACGAGCAGTACTTC. Full variable domain (missing parts from reference TRBV5-8 and TRBJ2-7): EAGVTQSPTHLIKTRGQQATLRCSPISGHTSVYWYQQALGLGLQFLLWYDEGEERNRGNFPPRFSGRQFPNYSSELNVNALELEDSALYLCASSRVGGDTYSYEQYFGPGTRLTVT.

This clone was seen a single time. The J gene is TRBJ1-1, the V gene TRBV5-6; the D gene is possibly TRBD1 (6 bases). CDR3 length equals 13 residues. Trimming took off 2 bases at V and 4 bases at J, with 9 bases between the two ends. Germline assignment: CDR1 SGHDT and CDR2 YYEEEE. The CDR3 DNA reads as TGTGCCAGCAGCTTCACAGGGCCCACTGAAGCTTTCTTT. Protein product: CASSFTGPTEAFF. Full variable domain (rest looked up from reference TRBV5-6 and TRBJ1-1): DAGVTQSPTHLIKTRGQQVTLRCSPKSGHDTVSWYQQALGQGPQFIFQYYEEEERQRGNFPDRFSGHQFPNYSSELNVNALLLGDSALYLCASSFTGPTEAFFGQGTRLTVV.

The chain employs TRBV2 and TRBJ2-5, with a weak D call TRBD1 (6 bases). CDR3 size: 12 residues. The V end lost 6 bases, the J end lost 4 bases, and 9 bases lay between the germline ends. CDR1 is SNHLY, CDR2 FYNNEI, per germline. CDR3 region: CASSVDRETQYF. As DNA, the CDR3 is TGTGCCAGCAGCGTGGACAGAGAGACCCAGTACTTC.

This clone was seen a handful of times. J is TRBJ1-5 and V is TRBV19, with D possibly matching TRBD1 (6 bases). The germline V gene has CDR1 LNHDA and CDR2 SQIVND (reference sequence). With 3 bases removed from V and 9 bases from J, the gap between germline ends came to 15 bases. This CDR3 is built from 14 residues. Here the CDR3 DNA reads TGTGCCAGTAGTATCCCTTTGGGGGCATGGCCCCAGCATTTT. Its protein product is CASSIPLGAWPQHF.

The chain carries TRBV14 and TRBJ2-3; possibly TRBD2 for D (6 bases). CDR1 is SGHDN, CDR2 FVKESK, per germline. This CDR3 region has 15 residues. The ends were cut back, 6 bases at V and 1 base at J, with 14 bases in the middle. The CDR3 bases are TGTGCCAGCAGGCGGGAAGCTGGGGGCACAGATACGCAGTATTTT. Protein: CASRREAGGTDTQYF.